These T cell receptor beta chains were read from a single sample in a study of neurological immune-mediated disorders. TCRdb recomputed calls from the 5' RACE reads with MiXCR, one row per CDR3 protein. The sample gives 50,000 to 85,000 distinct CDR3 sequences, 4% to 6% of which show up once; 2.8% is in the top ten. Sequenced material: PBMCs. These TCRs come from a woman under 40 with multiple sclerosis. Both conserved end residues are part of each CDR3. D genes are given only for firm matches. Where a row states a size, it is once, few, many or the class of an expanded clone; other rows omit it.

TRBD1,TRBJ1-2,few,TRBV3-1,TGTGCCAGCAGCACCCCAGGGGGTACGGCTCTCAATGGCTACACCTTC,CASSTPGGTALNGYTF
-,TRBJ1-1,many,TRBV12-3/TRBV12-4,TGTGCCAGCAGTTTAGGTCAGTACACTGAAGCTTTCTTT,CASSLGQYTEAFF
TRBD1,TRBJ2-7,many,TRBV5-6,TGTGCCAGCAGCCCGGGACAGGGGTTCTACGAGCAGTACTTC,CASSPGQGFYEQYF
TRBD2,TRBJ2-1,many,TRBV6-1,TGTGCCAGCAGTGAATGGAGCGGGGGGTTGGATGAGCAGTTCTTC,CASSEWSGGLDEQFF
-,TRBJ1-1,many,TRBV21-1,TGTGCCAGCAGCGGCTACAGGGGGCGCGGCACTGAAGCTTTCTTT,CASSGYRGRGTEAFF
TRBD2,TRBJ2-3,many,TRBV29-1,TGCAGCGTTGAAGTAGCGGGGGGGGTCGGAGATACGCAGTATTTT,CSVEVAGGVGDTQYF
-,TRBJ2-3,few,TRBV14,TGTGCCAGCAGCCAAGCGGGGGTGACCCCGGATACGCAGTATTTT,CASSQAGVTPDTQYF
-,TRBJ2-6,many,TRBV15,TGTGCCACCAGCGCAGCAAGAGGGGCCAACGTCCTGACTTTC,CATSAARGANVLTF
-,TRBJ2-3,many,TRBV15,TGTGCCACCAGCAGAGTTCTCGGTTTCACAGATACGCAGTATTTT,CATSRVLGFTDTQYF
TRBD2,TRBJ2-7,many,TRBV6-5,TGTGCCAGCAGTTACTCGCGACTAGCGGGGCAGAACTACGAGCAGTACTTC,CASSYSRLAGQNYEQYF
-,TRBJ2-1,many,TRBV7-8,TGTGCCAGCAGCTCCCCTCCGTACGATGAGCAGTTCTTC,CASSSPPYDEQFF
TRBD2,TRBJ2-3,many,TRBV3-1,TGTGCCAGCAGCCAAACTAGCGGGGCAAGCACAGATACGCAGTATTTT,CASSQTSGASTDTQYF
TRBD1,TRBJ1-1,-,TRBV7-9,TGTGCCAGCGCCCTCGGGGACAGGCTCACTGAAGCTTTCTTT,CASALGDRLTEAFF
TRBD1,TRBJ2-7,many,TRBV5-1,TGCGCCAGCAGCGGGGGACAGGGAGCCTACGAGCAGTACTTC,CASSGGQGAYEQYF
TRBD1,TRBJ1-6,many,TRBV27,TGTGCCAGCAGTTTCTTAAACAGGGGCGCATTTTCCTATAATTCACCCCTCCACTTT,CASSFLNRGAFSYNSPLHF
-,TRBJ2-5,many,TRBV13,TGTGCCAGCAAGGTATTTGGGGCGTACCAAGAGACCCAGTACTTC,CASKVFGAYQETQYF
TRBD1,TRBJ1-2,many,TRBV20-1,TGCAGTGCTAGAGGGCGAGGACAGGGGGCGCGTGGCTACACCTTC,CSARGRGQGARGYTF
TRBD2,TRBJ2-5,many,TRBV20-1,TGCAGTGCAGACCTAGCGGGCGGAGCCGTCCAAGAGACCCAGTACTTC,CSADLAGGAVQETQYF
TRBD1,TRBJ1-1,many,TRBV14,TGTGCCAGCAGCCGGAGGGGACAGGGAAACACTGAAGCTTTCTTT,CASSRRGQGNTEAFF
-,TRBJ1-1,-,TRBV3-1,TGTGCCAGCAGCCGCGCCAGGGACGGGAACACTGAAGCTTTCTTT,CASSRARDGNTEAFF
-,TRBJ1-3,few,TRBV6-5,TGTGCCAGCACGGGATTGGGGGACTCTGGAAACACCATATATTTT,CASTGLGDSGNTIYF
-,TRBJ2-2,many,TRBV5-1,TGCGCCAGCAGCCCGGCCCATTACGGGGGGGAGCTGTTTTTT,CASSPAHYGGELFF
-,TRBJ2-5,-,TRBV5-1,TGCGCCAGCAGCTTTGGCCGGGAGAGGGGCCACCAAGAGACCCAGTACTTC,CASSFGRERGHQETQYF
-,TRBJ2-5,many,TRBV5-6,TGTGCCAGCCAGGTCCGGGAGTGGGAGACCCAGTACTTC,CASQVREWETQYF
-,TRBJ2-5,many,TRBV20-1,TGCAGTGCTAGAGCCCCTCGAGAGACCCAGTACTTC,CSARAPRETQYF
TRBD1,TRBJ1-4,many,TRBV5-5,TGTGCCAGCAGCTTTTACGACAGGGGAGGAAGTGAAAAACTGTTTTTT,CASSFYDRGGSEKLFF
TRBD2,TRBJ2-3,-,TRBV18,TGTGCCAGCTCACCCGGACTAGCGGGATCCACAGATACGCAGTATTTT,CASSPGLAGSTDTQYF
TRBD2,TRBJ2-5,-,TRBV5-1,TGCGCCAGCAGCTTAACCGGGACTAGCGGACAAGAGACCCAGTACTTC,CASSLTGTSGQETQYF
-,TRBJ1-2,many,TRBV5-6,TGTGCCAGCAGATATAGGACAGCACTACCTTATGGCTACACCTTC,CASRYRTALPYGYTF
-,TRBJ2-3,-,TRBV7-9,TGTGCCAGCAGCTTAAGTGAAGGGACAGATACGCAGTATTTT,CASSLSEGTDTQYF
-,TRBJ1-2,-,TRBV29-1,TGCAGCGTTGAAGATACGGCCAGCTACCCACCCTATGGCTACACCTTC,CSVEDTASYPPYGYTF
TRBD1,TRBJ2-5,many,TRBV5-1,TGCGCCAGCAGCCAGGGACAGGGGGGACAAGAGACCCAGTACTTC,CASSQGQGGQETQYF
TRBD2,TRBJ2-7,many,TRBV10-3,TGTGCCATCACTAGCGGGGCCTCCTACGAGCAGTACTTC,CAITSGASYEQYF
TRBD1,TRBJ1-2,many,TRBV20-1,TGCAGTGCTAGCCTACCTAGGACAGGGTCTGTGGGCTACACCTTC,CSASLPRTGSVGYTF
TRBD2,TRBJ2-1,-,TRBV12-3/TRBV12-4,TGTGCCAGCAGCCGTAGCGGGGGACCCTACAATGAGCAGTTCTTC,CASSRSGGPYNEQFF
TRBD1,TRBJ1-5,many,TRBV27,TGTGCCAGCACCTTGGGACAGGAGAATCAGCCCCAGCATTTT,CASTLGQENQPQHF
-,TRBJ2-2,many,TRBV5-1,TGCGCCAGCAGCTTCACAGCGAACACCGGGGAGCTGTTTTTT,CASSFTANTGELFF